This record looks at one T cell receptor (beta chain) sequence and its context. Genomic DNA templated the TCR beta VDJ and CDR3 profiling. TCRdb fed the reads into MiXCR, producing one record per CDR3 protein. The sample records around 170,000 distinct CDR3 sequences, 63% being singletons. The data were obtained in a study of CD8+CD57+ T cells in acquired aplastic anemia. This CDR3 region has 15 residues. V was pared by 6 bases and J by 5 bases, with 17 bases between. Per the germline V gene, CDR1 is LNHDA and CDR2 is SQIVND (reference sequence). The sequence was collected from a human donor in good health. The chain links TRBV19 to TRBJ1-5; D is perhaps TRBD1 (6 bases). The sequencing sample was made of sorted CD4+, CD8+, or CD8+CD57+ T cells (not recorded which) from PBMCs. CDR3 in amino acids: CASRPSGAGDQPQHF. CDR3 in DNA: TGTGCCAGTAGGCCCTCCGGGGCAGGGGATCAGCCCCAGCATTTT.